The clone carrying this T cell receptor beta chain was recorded at least ten times. The antigen is unknown. The sample comes from a study of CD8 T cells in ankylosing spondylitis. Study outcomes and limitations: Certain motif variants had earlier been reported in reactive arthritis synovial fluid and blood. Clones that were linked to disease were CD8+ and were relatively rare in peripheral blood. From matched ankylosing spondylitis synovial fluid, disease-linked clones were reportedly recovered at significantly enriched levels.

In making TCR beta libraries, quantitative 5'-RACE with molecular barcodes was used. A single record per CDR3 protein comes from TCRdb applying MiXCR to the 5' RACE reads. The sample has more than 60,000 distinct CDR3 sequences, about 5.4% seen once. The ends were cut back, 1 base at V and 7 bases at J, with 13 bases in the middle. CDR1 DFQATT and CDR2 SNEGSKA come from the germline V gene (reference sequence). This CDR3 spans 13 amino acids. This clonotype was obtained from a male donor with ankylosing spondylitis or in good health (not recorded which). V is TRBV20-1 and J is TRBJ1-1; D is undetermined. Sequencing was done on a sample of blood, either unsorted or a sorted T cell fraction (not recorded which). The CDR3 nucleotides are TGCAGTGCTAGAGTGAGGGATCGGTTTGAAGCTTTCTTT. As protein: CSARVRDRFEAFF.